The rows below give T cell receptor beta chains drawn from one sample of a study of regulatory T cells in long-lasting Graves disease. TCRdb re-derived calls from the multiplex PCR reads in MiXCR, one entry per CDR3 protein. The table includes about 470,000 distinct CDR3 sequences, about 20% detected once. Sequencing used peripheral blood mononuclear cells (PBMCs), obtained when the disease was refractory, from a patient treated with antithyroid drugs. These receptors were collected from a female donor with Graves disease. Each CDR3 is given with its conserved first and last residue. A D gene is named only where the DNA matches it firmly. The listing skips clone size in some rows; elsewhere it reads once, few, many or a size class.

j_call | clone_size | d_call | v_call | cdr3_aa | cdr3_nt
TRBJ2-7 | many | . | TRBV10-1 | CASSHRRGLYEQYF | TGCGCCAGCAGCCACCGGAGGGGACTGTACGAGCAGTACTTC
TRBJ2-2 | . | . | TRBV7-2 | CATKTEAATGELFF | TGTGCCACCAAGACCGAAGCCGCCACCGGGGAGCTGTTTTTT
TRBJ2-5 | . | . | TRBV5-4 | CASSLSVETQYF | TGTGCCAGCAGCTTGTCTGTAGAGACCCAGTACTTC
TRBJ1-1 | many | . | TRBV29-1 | CSVPGQESTEAFF | TGCAGCGTTCCAGGGCAAGAGTCCACTGAAGCTTTCTTT
TRBJ2-3 | . | TRBD2 | TRBV24-1 | CATSDLEGGPFTQYF | TGTGCCACCAGTGATTTGGAGGGAGGGCCTTTTACGCAGTATTTT
TRBJ1-5 | . | TRBD1 | TRBV6-1 | CASSRQGQPQHF | TGTGCCAGCAGTAGACAGGGTCAGCCCCAGCATTTT
TRBJ2-7 | many | . | TRBV6-5 | CASSYSAGSSYEQYF | TGTGCCAGCAGTTACTCGGCGGGGAGCTCCTACGAGCAGTACTTC
TRBJ1-4 | many | . | TRBV6-1 | CASSETRIKLFF | TGTGCCAGCAGTGAGACCCGAATCAAACTGTTTTTT
TRBJ2-5 | . | TRBD1 | TRBV30 | CAWRGLGTGAETQYF | TGTGCCTGGAGGGGTCTTGGGACAGGGGCCGAGACCCAGTACTTC
TRBJ2-5 | . | TRBD1 | TRBV9 | CASSLRTGLGETQYF | TGTGCCAGCAGCCTCAGGACAGGGCTAGGAGAGACCCAGTACTTC